One and the same sample provided the 19 T cell receptor beta chains below, sequenced in a study of T cell responses to AZD1222 COVID-19 vaccine. TCRdb's table, derived via immunoSEQ multiplex PCR, lists solely in-frame clones and lacks some. Among over 100,000 clones listed, about 90% were seen once. This specimen consisted of peripheral blood, obtained on day 0 of AZD1222 vaccination. These receptors were collected from an adult in good health.

The rearrangement links TRBV18 to TRBJ2-5, with D uncertain. The CDR3 is 13 amino acids. CDR1 and CDR2 (germline): KGHSH, LQKENI. V lost 3 bases, J lost 0 bases, and 5 bases lay in between. CDR3 DNA: TGTGCCAGCTCACCCTCGAACCAAGAGACCCAGTACTTC. Translation gives CASSPSNQETQYF.

This clone was detected only once. The rearrangement joins TRBV10-3 to TRBJ2-1, with TRBD2 as a possible D gene (5 bases). CDR1 and CDR2 from the germline V gene are ENHRY and SYGVKD. V lost 4 bases to trimming and J lost 7 bases, with 5 bases between them. The CDR3 is 11 residues long. CDR3 loop: CAISAGNEQFF. DNA of the CDR3: TGTGCCATCAGTGCGGGGAATGAGCAGTTCTTC.

The chain carries TRBV5-4 and TRBJ2-5, with TRBD1 identical over 7 bases. This CDR3 has 13 amino acids. Per the germline V gene, CDR1 is SGHNT and CDR2 is YYREEE (reference sequence). Trimming removed 4 bases from V and 2 bases from J; junction bases left unmatched: 2. The CDR3 loop is CASSRDRQETQYF. In nucleotides, the CDR3 is TGTGCCAGCAGCCGGGACAGACAAGAGACCCAGTACTTC.

The chain employs TRBV18 and TRBJ2-3, with no clear D. The germline V gene has CDR1 KGHSH and CDR2 LQKENI. The CDR3 is made up of 14 amino acids. The V end was cut by 3 bases, the J end by 2 bases, with 9 bases between. The DNA of the CDR3 is TGTGCCAGCTCACCGGCGGCGACCACAGATACGCAGTATTTT. Amino acid sequence: CASSPAATTDTQYF.

CDR3 sequence reads: CASSSYGQGMTDTQYF. Here the CDR3 DNA reads TGTGCCAGCAGCTCTTACGGGCAGGGGATGACAGATACGCAGTATTTT. The chain uses TRBV7-8 and TRBJ2-3, with D possibly matching TRBD1 (6 bases). The CDR3 has 16 amino acids. V dropped 4 bases and J dropped 3 bases, with 17 bases sitting between them. Germline-derived CDR1 and CDR2 are SGHVS and FQNEAQ.

J is TRBJ1-1 and V is TRBV21-1. TRBV21-1 constitutes a pseudogene. This CDR3 spans 13 amino acids. In DNA form, the CDR3 reads TGTGCCAGCAGCAAGGTTCACTACACTGAAGCTTTCTTT. This sequence encodes CASSKVHYTEAFF.

This rearrangement joins TRBV3-1 (or the pseudogene TRBV3-2) to TRBJ2-5; TRBD2 matches 7 bases. The V segment lost 0 bases and the J segment 4 bases; nucleotides outside the gene matches: 2. In germline, CDR1 is LGHDT, CDR2 YNNKEL (reference sequence). The CDR3 extends over 14 amino acids. CDR3 protein: CASSQDTGGETQYF. For the CDR3, the DNA is TGTGCCAGCAGCCAAGATACGGGGGGAGAGACCCAGTACTTC.

Here the CDR3 reads CASSPRVDSYEQYF. Here the CDR3 DNA reads TGTGCCAGCAGCCCCCGGGTAGATTCCTACGAGCAGTACTTC. The chain has TRBV5-6 and TRBJ2-7; no reliable D call. Germline CDR1 is SGHDT and CDR2 is YYEEEE. This CDR3 has 14 amino acids. The ends were cut back, 4 bases at V and 1 base at J, with 12 bases in the middle.

The chain is built from TRBV28 and TRBJ2-7, with D perhaps TRBD2 (6 bases). Trimming stripped 3 bases from V and 4 bases from J, with 10 bases between. CDR3 length: 13 amino acids. Germline V gene lookup returns CDR1 MDHEN and CDR2 SYDVKM. CDR3 DNA sequence: TGTGCCAGCAGTTTCGGAGGGAGGTACGAGCAGTACTTC. This translates into CASSFGGRYEQYF.

V usage is TRBV11-2 and J usage is TRBJ1-2; weak D call: TRBD1 (6 bases). The V gene lost 6 bases and the J gene lost 4 bases, with 15 bases spanning the gap. Germline loops: CDR1 SGHAT, CDR2 FQNNGV. The length of the CDR3 is 14 residues. The CDR3 nucleotides read TGTGCCAGCAGACAGCGGACAGCGCTCTATGGCTACACCTTC. Its protein is CASRQRTALYGYTF.

The chain is built from TRBV6-1 and TRBJ1-6, with 9 bases that match TRBD1. J gave up 7 bases and V 2 bases, and 6 bases lay outside the gene matches. Germline V lookup: CDR1 MNHNS, CDR2 SASEGT. The CDR3 is 16 amino acids. The CDR3 region is CASSERGTGYNSPLHF. CDR3 in DNA: TGTGCCAGCAGTGAAAGGGGGACAGGGTACAATTCACCCCTCCACTTT.

This rearrangement joins TRBV5-1 to TRBJ2-3, with D possibly TRBD2 on 6 matching bases. The CDR3 extends over 15 amino acids. CDR1 is SGHRS and CDR2 is YFSETQ in the germline V gene. Trimming stripped 2 bases from V and 4 bases from J, with 14 bases between. This CDR3 is CASSFGPGGADTQYF. The CDR3 DNA reads as TGCGCCAGCAGCTTCGGCCCCGGAGGGGCAGATACGCAGTATTTT.

This clone appeared a single time. The chain recombines TRBV9 with TRBJ2-3, with a tentative D call TRBD2 (6 bases). The V end was cut by 0 bases, the J end by 7 bases, with 24 bases between. This CDR3 is built from 18 residues. CDR1 and CDR2 (germline): SGDLS, YYNGEE. Here the CDR3 reads CASSVGSRTKRYHNTQYF. As DNA, the CDR3 is TGTGCCAGCAGCGTAGGCTCGCGGACTAAGCGGTACCACAATACGCAGTATTTT.

The chain is built from TRBV5-4 and TRBJ1-1; D is perhaps TRBD1 (6 bases). Germline CDR1 and CDR2: SGHNT and YYREEE (reference sequence). CDR3 length: 15 amino acids. Between the trimmed V and J ends, which lost 1 base and 2 bases, there was a span of 12 bases. CDR3 nucleotides: TGTGCCAGCAGCTTGTTACAGGGTCGAAACACTGAAGCTTTCTTT. This gives the protein CASSLLQGRNTEAFF.

This clone was counted once. The rearrangement uses TRBV14 and TRBJ1-1, with 7 bases that match TRBD1. Germline V CDR1 and CDR2: SGHDN, FVKESK. With 4 bases clipped from V and 6 bases from J, the junction kept 11 bases outside the gene matches. This CDR3 spans 15 amino acids. CDR3 DNA: TGTGCCAGCAGCCCTTATGCCAGGGGGAGGGCTGAAGCTTTCTTT. As protein: CASSPYARGRAEAFF.

The chain links TRBV29-1 to TRBJ1-2; D possibly corresponds to TRBD1 (5 bases). The CDR3 loop spans 15 amino acids. The germline V gene encodes CDR1 SQVTM and CDR2 ANQGSEA. V lost 3 bases to trimming and J lost 2 bases, with 16 bases between them. This chain's CDR3 is CSVDPPGPINYGYTF. CDR3 coding DNA: TGCAGCGTTGATCCTCCGGGACCCATAAACTATGGCTACACCTTC.

The chain uses TRBV29-1 and TRBJ1-2; TRBD1 matches 10 bases. Germline V gene lookup returns CDR1 SQVTM and CDR2 ANQGSEA. CDR3 length: 13 amino acids. Losses at the gene ends were 6 bases for V and 4 bases for J; bases not matched to a gene: 5. CDR3 in DNA: TGCAGCGTCGACAGGGGGCCTGTCTATGGCTACACCTTC. Translated: CSVDRGPVYGYTF.

This clone was seen more than once but under ten times. The J gene is TRBJ2-1, the V gene TRBV5-4; TRBD2 matches 11 bases. The CDR3 is made up of 15 amino acids. V lost 5 bases to trimming and J lost 8 bases; unmatched junction nucleotides: 9. Germline loops: CDR1 SGHNT, CDR2 YYREEE (reference sequence). The CDR3 here is CASSELAGGPDEQFF. The CDR3 DNA follows: TGTGCCAGCAGTGAGTTAGCGGGAGGGCCTGATGAGCAGTTCTTC.

V is TRBV18 and J is TRBJ2-2; D is unclear. CDR1 is KGHSH, CDR2 LQKENI, per germline. The CDR3 has 15 amino acids. The V and J ends lost 1 base and 0 bases respectively, with 6 bases between them. CDR3 sequence (DNA): TGTGCCAGCTCACCACTAGTGGCGAACACCGGGGAGCTGTTTTTT. It specifies CASSPLVANTGELFF. The full variable domain, rest sourced from reference TRBV18 and TRBJ2-2, is NAGVMQNPRHLVRRRGQEARLRCSPMKGHSHVYWYRQLPEEGLKFMVYLQKENIIDESGMPKERFSAEFPKEGPSILRIQQVVRGDSAAYFCASSPLVANTGELFFGEGSRLTVL.